This T cell receptor beta chain came from a study of blood T cell repertoires in COVID-19. As handled by the study authors: Amplified reference gene primers provided the basis for estimating nucleated cell counts. The method was immunoSEQ multiplex PCR; TCRdb's version includes in-frame clones alone and lacks a portion of them. D and trimming were read from the DNA, whereas the V and J calls and clone size are those reported in that table. There are about 78,000 clones in the sample; less than 95% occur only once, and around 1% lies in the top ten. The CDR3 totals 12 residues. The germline CDR1 and CDR2 sequences are ENHRY and SYGVKD. Trimming stripped 6 bases from V and 4 bases from J, with 7 bases between.

The V and J genes are TRBV10-3 and TRBJ2-1; possibly TRBD2 for D (6 bases). This clonotype was sampled from a woman aged 50 to 60 in a cohort sampled during active COVID-19. Material for sequencing was peripheral blood. CDR3 residues: CAIRGLYNEQFF. DNA of the CDR3: TGTGCCATCAGGGGACTTTACAATGAGCAGTTCTTC.